The rows below give T cell receptor beta chains drawn from one sample of a study of T cell responses to AZD1222 COVID-19 vaccine. Repertoires were generated with immunoSEQ multiplex PCR, while TCRdb's copy carries only in-frame clones and drops some. Of approximately 82,000 clones in the sample, around nine tenths are singletons; the top ten hold around 4.9%. The sequenced sample was peripheral blood, obtained on day 0 of AZD1222 vaccination. These receptors were taken from an adult in good health. Both conserved end residues are part of each CDR3. The D gene is left open where the match is weak. The listing skips clone size in some rows; elsewhere it reads once, few, many or a size class.

J,size,D,V,DNA,CDR3
TRBJ2-3,NA,NA,TRBV5-6,TGTGCCAGCAGCTCCGTAGGGGGAGATACGCAGTATTTT,CASSSVGGDTQYF
TRBJ1-2,NA,NA,TRBV10-1,TGCGCCAGCATCGAACGTAAGGACAGAAGAGGCTACACCTTC,CASIERKDRRGYTF
TRBJ1-1,NA,NA,TRBV28,TGTGCCAGCAGTCAAGGGTGGGACACTGAAGCTTTCTTT,CASSQGWDTEAFF
TRBJ2-7,few,NA,TRBV3-1/TRBV3-2,TGTGCCAGCAGCTCAGAGTCCTACGAGCAGTACTTC,CASSSESYEQYF
TRBJ2-1,NA,NA,TRBV11-3,TGTGCCAGCAGCTCCGAACACAATGCGAATGAGCAGTTCTTC,CASSSEHNANEQFF
TRBJ1-4,NA,NA,TRBV19,TGTGCCAGTAGTACTGCGACAGGACCTAATGAAAAACTGTTTTTT,CASSTATGPNEKLFF
TRBJ1-5,NA,TRBD1,TRBV2,TGTGCCAGCAAGTTAGGGGGCAGGGATCAGCCCCAGCATTTT,CASKLGGRDQPQHF
TRBJ2-7,NA,TRBD1,TRBV2,TGTGCCAGCAGTGTGGAGACAGGGGGCTACGAGCAGTACTTC,CASSVETGGYEQYF
TRBJ1-1,once,NA,TRBV19,TGTGCCAGTAGGTATTCAGGGCAGTGGATGAACACTGAAGCTTTCTTT,CASRYSGQWMNTEAFF
TRBJ1-3,NA,NA,TRBV4-1,TGCGCCAGCAGCCAAAACAGGGAAGGCTCTGGAAACACCATATATTTT,CASSQNREGSGNTIYF
TRBJ2-5,NA,TRBD2,TRBV28,TGTGCCAGCAGTTTTTATAGCGGGCGTCGTGAGACCCAGTACTTC,CASSFYSGRRETQYF
TRBJ1-5,NA,NA,TRBV3-1/TRBV3-2,TGTGCCAGCAGCCCCCATGGAGACGGCAATCAGCCCCAGCATTTT,CASSPHGDGNQPQHF
TRBJ2-3,NA,TRBD2,TRBV24-1,TGTGCCACCAGTGATTTGCCTAGCGGGGGGACAGATACGCAGTATTTT,CATSDLPSGGTDTQYF
TRBJ2-4,NA,TRBD1,TRBV28,TGTGCCAGCAGTTTGGGGGGACAGGGGGCGATCATTCAGTACTTC,CASSLGGQGAIIQYF
TRBJ2-7,NA,NA,TRBV2,TGTGCCAGCAGTGAACAGGGTAACGAGCAGTACTTC,CASSEQGNEQYF
TRBJ2-1,NA,NA,TRBV19,TGTGCCAGTAGTATAGATAGGGAGTTGGGGCAGTTCTTC,CASSIDRELGQFF
TRBJ2-5,once,TRBD2,TRBV3-1/TRBV3-2,TGTGCCAGCAGCCAAGCCGGGAAGCGGGGGGGGAAGCTACCCCTACAAGAGACCCAGTACTTC,CASSQAGKRGGKLPLQETQYF
TRBJ2-7,NA,NA,TRBV5-1,TGCGCCAGCAGCCGGGACTACGAGCAGTACTTC,CASSRDYEQYF
TRBJ1-5,NA,TRBD1,TRBV19,TGTGCCAGTAGTCACAGGGGTCCCAATCAGCCCCAGCATTTT,CASSHRGPNQPQHF
TRBJ1-1,NA,NA,TRBV29-1,TGCAGCGTTGAAGAGGGCACTGAAGCTTTCTTT,CSVEEGTEAFF
TRBJ2-2,NA,NA,TRBV5-1,TGCGCCAGCCATACTTCTGGCGGCGGGGAGCTGTTTTTT,CASHTSGGGELFF
TRBJ1-1,NA,NA,TRBV10-3,TGTGCCTCTAAATGGGAATCCTACACTGAAGCTTTCTTT,CASKWESYTEAFF
TRBJ2-5,NA,TRBD1,TRBV6-1,TGTGCCAGCAGTGAAAGACAGGGGGCAACGACCCAGTACTTC,CASSERQGATTQYF
TRBJ1-5,NA,NA,TRBV27,TGTGCCAGCAGTTTTAGGGCAGGGCTCGGGCAGCCCCAGCATTTT,CASSFRAGLGQPQHF
TRBJ2-3,NA,TRBD1,TRBV6-5,TGTGCCAGCAGTTACTGGGACAGGAGCACAGATACGCAGTATTTT,CASSYWDRSTDTQYF
TRBJ1-6,NA,NA,TRBV18,TGTGCCAGCTCCTTCGACTTGAGCTCCTATAATTCACCCCTCCACTTT,CASSFDLSSYNSPLHF
TRBJ1-6,NA,NA,TRBV28,TGTGCCAGCAGGCGACAGTACAATTCACCCCTCCACTTT,CASRRQYNSPLHF
TRBJ1-1,few,NA,TRBV18,TGTGCCAGCTCACCAAGGATGAGTTCCATGAACACTGAAGCTTTCTTT,CASSPRMSSMNTEAFF
TRBJ1-4,NA,NA,TRBV2,TGTGCCAGCAGTGAGGCAGGGTTGGGTGAAAAACTGTTTTTT,CASSEAGLGEKLFF
TRBJ2-2,NA,NA,TRBV24-1,TGTGCCACCAGGGGGCAGATGAACACCGGGGAGCTGTTTTTT,CATRGQMNTGELFF